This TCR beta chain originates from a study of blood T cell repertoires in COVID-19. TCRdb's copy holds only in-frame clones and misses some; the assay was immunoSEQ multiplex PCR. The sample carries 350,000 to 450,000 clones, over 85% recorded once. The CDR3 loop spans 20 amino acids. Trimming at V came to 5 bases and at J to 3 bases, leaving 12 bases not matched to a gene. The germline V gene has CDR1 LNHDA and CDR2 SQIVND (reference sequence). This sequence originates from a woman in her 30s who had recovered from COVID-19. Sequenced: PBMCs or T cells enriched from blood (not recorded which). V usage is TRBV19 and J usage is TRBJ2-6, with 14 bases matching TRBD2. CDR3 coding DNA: TGTGCCAGTAGTGCCCCTCCGGGACTAGCGGGAGCTCATGGGGCCAACGTCCTGACTTTC. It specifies CASSAPPGLAGAHGANVLTF.